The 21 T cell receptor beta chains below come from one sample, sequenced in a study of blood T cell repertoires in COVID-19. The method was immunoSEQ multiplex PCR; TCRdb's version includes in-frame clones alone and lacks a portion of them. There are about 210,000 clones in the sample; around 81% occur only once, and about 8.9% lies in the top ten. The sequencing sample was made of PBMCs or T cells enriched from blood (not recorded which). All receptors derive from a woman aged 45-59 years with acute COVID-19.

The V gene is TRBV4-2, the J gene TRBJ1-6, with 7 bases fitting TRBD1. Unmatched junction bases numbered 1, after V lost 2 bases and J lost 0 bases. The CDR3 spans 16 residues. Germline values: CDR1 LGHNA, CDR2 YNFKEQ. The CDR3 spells CASSQRQGSYNSPLHF. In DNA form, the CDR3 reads TGTGCCAGCAGCCAACGACAGGGCTCCTATAATTCACCCCTCCACTTT.

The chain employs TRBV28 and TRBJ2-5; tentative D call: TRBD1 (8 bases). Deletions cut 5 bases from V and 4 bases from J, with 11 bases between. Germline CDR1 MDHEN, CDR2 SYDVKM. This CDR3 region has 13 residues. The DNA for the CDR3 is TGTGCCAGCAGTACAGGGGGGGGAGAGACCCAGTACTTC. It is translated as CASSTGGGETQYF.

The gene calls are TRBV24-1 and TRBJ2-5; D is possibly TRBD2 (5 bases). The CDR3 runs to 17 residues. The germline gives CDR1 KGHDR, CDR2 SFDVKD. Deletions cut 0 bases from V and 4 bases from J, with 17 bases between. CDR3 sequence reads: CATSDLGKGLGVETQYF. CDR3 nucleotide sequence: TGTGCCACCAGTGATTTGGGGAAGGGTCTCGGGGTAGAGACCCAGTACTTC.

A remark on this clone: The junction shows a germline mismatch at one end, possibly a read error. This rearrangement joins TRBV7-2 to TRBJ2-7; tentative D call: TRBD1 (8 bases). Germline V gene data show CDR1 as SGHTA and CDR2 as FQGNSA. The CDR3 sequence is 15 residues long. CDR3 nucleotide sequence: TGTCCCAGCACACAGGGGGGGCCGGGGGGCTACGAGCAGTACTTC. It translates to CPSTQGGPGGYEQYF.

The DNA of the CDR3 is TGCGCCAGCAGCTTGGGGGGCGGGGGATTGAACTACGAGCAGTACTTC. Amino acid sequence: CASSLGGGGLNYEQYF. The chain carries TRBV5-1 and TRBJ2-7; 7 bases map to TRBD2. V lost 0 bases and J lost 3; bases outside the gene matches: 9. Germline CDR1 and CDR2: SGHRS and YFSETQ. This CDR3 contains 16 residues. Full variable domain (outside the CDR3, taken from reference TRBV5-1 and TRBJ2-7): KAGVTQTPRYLIKTRGQQVTLSCSPISGHRSVSWYQQTPGQGLQFLFEYFSETQRNKGNFPGRFSGRQFSNSRSEMNVSTLELGDSALYLCASSLGGGGLNYEQYFGPGTRLTVT.

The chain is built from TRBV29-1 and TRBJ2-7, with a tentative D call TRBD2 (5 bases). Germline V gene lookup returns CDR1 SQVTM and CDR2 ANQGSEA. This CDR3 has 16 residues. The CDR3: CTRPGFPAAIPYEQYF. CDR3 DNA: TGCACACGTCCGGGGTTTCCAGCGGCAATACCCTACGAGCAGTACTTC.

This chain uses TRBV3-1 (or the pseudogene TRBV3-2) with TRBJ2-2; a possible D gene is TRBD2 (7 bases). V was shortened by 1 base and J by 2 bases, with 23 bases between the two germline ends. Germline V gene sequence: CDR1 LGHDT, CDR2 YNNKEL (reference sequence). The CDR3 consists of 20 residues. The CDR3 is CASSQAITLGASGNTGELFF. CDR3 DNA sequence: TGTGCCAGCAGCCAAGCCATAACCTTGGGGGCTAGCGGAAACACCGGGGAGCTGTTTTTT.

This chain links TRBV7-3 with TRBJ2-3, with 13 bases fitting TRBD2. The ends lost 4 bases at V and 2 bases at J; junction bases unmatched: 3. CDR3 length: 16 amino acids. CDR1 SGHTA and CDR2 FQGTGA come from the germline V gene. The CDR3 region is CASSSGLAGNTDTQYF. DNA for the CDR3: TGTGCCAGCAGCTCGGGACTAGCGGGGAACACAGATACGCAGTATTTT. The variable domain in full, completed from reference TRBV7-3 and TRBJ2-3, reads GAGVSQTPSNKVTEKGKYVELRCDPISGHTALYWYRQSLGQGPEFLIYFQGTGAADDSGLPNDRFFAVRPEGSVSTLKIQRTERGDSAVYLCASSSGLAGNTDTQYFGPGTRLTVL.

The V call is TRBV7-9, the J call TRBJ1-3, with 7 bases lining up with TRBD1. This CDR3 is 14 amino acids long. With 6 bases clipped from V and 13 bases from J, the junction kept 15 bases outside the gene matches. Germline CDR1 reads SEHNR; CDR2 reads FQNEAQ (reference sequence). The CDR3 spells CASSSWTGEGLIYF. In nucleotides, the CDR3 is TGTGCCAGCAGTTCATGGACAGGCGAAGGACTGATATATTTT.

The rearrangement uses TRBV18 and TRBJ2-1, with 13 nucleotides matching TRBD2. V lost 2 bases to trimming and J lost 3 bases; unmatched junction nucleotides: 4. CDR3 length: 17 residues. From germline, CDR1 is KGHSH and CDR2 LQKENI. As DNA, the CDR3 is TGTGCCAGCTCACCAAAGGGACTAGCGGGATTCTACAATGAGCAGTTCTTC. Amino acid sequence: CASSPKGLAGFYNEQFF. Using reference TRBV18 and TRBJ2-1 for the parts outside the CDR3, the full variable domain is NAGVMQNPRHLVRRRGQEARLRCSPMKGHSHVYWYRQLPEEGLKFMVYLQKENIIDESGMPKERFSAEFPKEGPSILRIQQVVRGDSAAYFCASSPKGLAGFYNEQFFGPGTRLTVL.

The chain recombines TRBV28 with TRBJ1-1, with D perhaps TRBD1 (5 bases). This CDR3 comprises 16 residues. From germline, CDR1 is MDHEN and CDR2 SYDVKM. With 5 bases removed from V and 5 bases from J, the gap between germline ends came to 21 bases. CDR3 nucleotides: TGTGCCAGCAGTCCCGGGACCCCGGGAGTATGGACTGAAGCTTTCTTT. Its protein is CASSPGTPGVWTEAFF.

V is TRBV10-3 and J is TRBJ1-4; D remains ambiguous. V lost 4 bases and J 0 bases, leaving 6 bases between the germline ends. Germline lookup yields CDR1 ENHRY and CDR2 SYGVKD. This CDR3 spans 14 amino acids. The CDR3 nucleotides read TGTGCCATCAGTGCTACGGCAACTAATGAAAAACTGTTTTTT. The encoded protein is CAISATATNEKLFF.

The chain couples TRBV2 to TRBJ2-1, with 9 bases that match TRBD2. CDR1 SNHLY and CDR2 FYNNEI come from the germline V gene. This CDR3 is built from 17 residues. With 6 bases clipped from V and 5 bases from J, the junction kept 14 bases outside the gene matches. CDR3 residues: CASRATLLAGINNEQFF. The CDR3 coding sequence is TGTGCCAGCAGGGCCACACTTCTAGCGGGAATAAACAATGAGCAGTTCTTC.

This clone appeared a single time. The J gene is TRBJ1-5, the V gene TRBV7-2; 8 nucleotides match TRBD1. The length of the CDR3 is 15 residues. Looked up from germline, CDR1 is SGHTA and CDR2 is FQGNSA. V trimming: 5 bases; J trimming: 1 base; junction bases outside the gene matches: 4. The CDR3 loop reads CASSDRGWSNQPQHF. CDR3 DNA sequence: TGTGCCAGCAGCGACAGGGGTTGGAGCAATCAGCCCCAGCATTTT.

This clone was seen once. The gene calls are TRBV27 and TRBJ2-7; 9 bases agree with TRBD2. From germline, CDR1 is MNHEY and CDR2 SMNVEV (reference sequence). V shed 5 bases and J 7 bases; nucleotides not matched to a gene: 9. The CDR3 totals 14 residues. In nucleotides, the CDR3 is TGTGCCAGCAGTGCTAGCGGGGTCATGGGAGAGCAGTACTTC. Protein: CASSASGVMGEQYF.

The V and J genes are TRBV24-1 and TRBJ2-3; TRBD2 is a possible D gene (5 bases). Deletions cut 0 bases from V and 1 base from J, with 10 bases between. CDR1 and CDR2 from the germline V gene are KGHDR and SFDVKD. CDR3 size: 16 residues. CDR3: CATSDLEGAGTDTQYF. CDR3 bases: TGTGCCACCAGTGATTTGGAGGGTGCTGGCACAGATACGCAGTATTTT.

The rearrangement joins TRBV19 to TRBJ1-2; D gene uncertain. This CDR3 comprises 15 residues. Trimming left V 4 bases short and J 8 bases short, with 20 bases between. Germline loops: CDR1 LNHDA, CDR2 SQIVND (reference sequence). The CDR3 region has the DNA TGTGCCAGTAGTACACTAACGATTTCCCCTAACGGCTACACCTTC. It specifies CASSTLTISPNGYTF.

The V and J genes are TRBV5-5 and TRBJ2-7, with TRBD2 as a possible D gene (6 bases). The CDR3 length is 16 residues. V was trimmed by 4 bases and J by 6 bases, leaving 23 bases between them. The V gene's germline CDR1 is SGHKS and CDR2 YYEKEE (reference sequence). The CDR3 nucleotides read TGTGCCAGCAGCCCCGACCCGCGGGGCGGAATTCTCGAGCAGTACTTC. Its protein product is CASSPDPRGGILEQYF.

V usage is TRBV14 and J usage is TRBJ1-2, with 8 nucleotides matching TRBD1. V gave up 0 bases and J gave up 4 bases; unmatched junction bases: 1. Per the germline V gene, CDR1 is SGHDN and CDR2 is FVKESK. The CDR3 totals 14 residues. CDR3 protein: CASSQDGTGYGYTF. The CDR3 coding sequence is TGTGCCAGCAGCCAAGACGGGACAGGCTATGGCTACACCTTC.

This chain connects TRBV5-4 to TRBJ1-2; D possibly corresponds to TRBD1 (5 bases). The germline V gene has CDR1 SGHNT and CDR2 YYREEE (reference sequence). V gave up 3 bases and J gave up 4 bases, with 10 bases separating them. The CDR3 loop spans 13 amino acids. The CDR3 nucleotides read TGTGCCAGCAGCTCCGACGGGGGCTATGGCTACACCTTC. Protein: CASSSDGGYGYTF.

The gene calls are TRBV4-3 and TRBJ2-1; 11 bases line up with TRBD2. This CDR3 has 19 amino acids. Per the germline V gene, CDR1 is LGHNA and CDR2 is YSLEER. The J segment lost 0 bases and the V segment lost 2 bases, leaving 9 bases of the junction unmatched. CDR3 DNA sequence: TGCGCCAGCAGCCAATACGGGACTAGCGGACTAAGCTCCTACAATGAGCAGTTCTTC. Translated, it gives CASSQYGTSGLSSYNEQFF.